This paragraph covers one TCR beta chain sequence. Its antigen is unknown. This specimen belongs to a study of T cells in narcolepsy. Libraries were prepared by immunoSEQ multiplex PCR; TCRdb keeps only in-frame clonotypes and omits some of them. The repertoire includes under 2,500 clones, more than 25% of them detected once, and about 18% sits in the top ten. Sequencing was performed on cultured CD4+ T cells from cerebrospinal fluid. The receptor comes from a human donor with narcolepsy.

Written as DNA, the CDR3 is TGTGCCAGCAGCTTATCGGGGCGCGTGGATGAAAAACTGTTTTTT. Translated, it gives CASSLSGRVDEKLFF. The chain couples TRBV5-6 to TRBJ1-4; perhaps TRBD1 as D (5 bases). The CDR3 spans 15 residues. With 2 bases removed from V and 6 bases from J, the gap between germline ends came to 14 bases. The germline V gene has CDR1 SGHDT and CDR2 YYEEEE.